This T cell receptor beta chain comes out of a study of blood T cell repertoires in COVID-19. Across the whole study: The analysed material was cDNA or gDNA that came from T cells, B-cell-depleted T cells, or PBMCs.

Method: immunoSEQ multiplex PCR; TCRdb's copy keeps in-frame clones and lacks some. This sample has around 250,000 clones, with 65% to 90% found just once. Participants' reported clinical history set cohort assignment. Germline V CDR1 and CDR2: DFQATT, SNEGSKA (reference sequence). The CDR3 sequence is 11 residues long. Material: PBMCs or T cells enriched from blood (not recorded which). The receptor comes from a woman in her forties or fifties with acute COVID-19. The genes are TRBV20-1 and TRBJ1-1; D gene ambiguous. The CDR3 loop is CRVLRNTEAFF. DNA of the CDR3: TGCAGGGTGTTGAGGAACACTGAAGCTTTCTTT.